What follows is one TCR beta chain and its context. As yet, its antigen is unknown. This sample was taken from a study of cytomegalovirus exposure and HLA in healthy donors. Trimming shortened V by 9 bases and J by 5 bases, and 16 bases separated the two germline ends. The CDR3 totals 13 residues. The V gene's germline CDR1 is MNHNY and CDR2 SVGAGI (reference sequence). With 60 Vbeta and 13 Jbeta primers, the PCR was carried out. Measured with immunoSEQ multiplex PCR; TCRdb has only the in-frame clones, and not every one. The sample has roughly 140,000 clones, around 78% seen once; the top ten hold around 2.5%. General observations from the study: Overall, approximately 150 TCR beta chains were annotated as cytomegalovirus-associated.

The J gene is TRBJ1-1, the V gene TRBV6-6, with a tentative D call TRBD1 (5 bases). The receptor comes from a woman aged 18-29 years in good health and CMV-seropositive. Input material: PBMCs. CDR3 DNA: TGTGCCAGTGGAGGGACGTCAAGGACTGAAGCTTTCTTT. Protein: CASGGTSRTEAFF.